This T cell receptor (beta chain) was profiled in a study of T cell responses to AZD1222 COVID-19 vaccine. Study conclusions and caveats: Donors were mostly white British, more females; clonal diversity possibly underestimated.

TCRdb keeps only in-frame clones here, not all; method: immunoSEQ multiplex PCR. This sample has some 180,000 clones; 85% to 90% occur once, and the top ten carry 0.49%. Germline CDR1 and CDR2: SGDLS and YYNGEE. The CDR3 has 15 residues. With 0 bases clipped from V and 4 bases from J, the junction kept 6 bases outside the gene matches. A note on this clone: Its matching antigen is unknown.

This rearrangement joins TRBV9 to TRBJ1-2, with 7 nucleotides matching TRBD1. The sample in question was peripheral blood, obtained on day 0 of AZD1222 vaccination. The sequence was obtained from an adult in good health. CDR3 region: CASSVEQGQGYGYTF. The CDR3 DNA reads TGTGCCAGCAGCGTAGAACAGGGGCAAGGCTATGGCTACACCTTC. Full variable domain (remainder filled in from reference TRBV9 and TRBJ1-2): DSGVTQTPKHLITATGQRVTLRCSPRSGDLSVYWYQQSLDQGLQFLIQYYNGEERAKGNILERFSAQQFPDLHSELNLSSLELGDSALYFCASSVEQGQGYGYTFGSGTRLTVV.